This TCR beta chain was identified in a study of blood T cell repertoires in COVID-19. Original analysis: Nucleated cell counts were estimated from reference gene primer amplification. The data were produced by immunoSEQ multiplex PCR, yet TCRdb's version contains in-frame clones alone and is incomplete. D and trimming were read from the DNA, whereas the V and J calls and clone size are those reported in that table. The sample shows under 95,000 clones, 83% of them seen only once. There are 13 residues in the CDR3. V was pared by 7 bases and J by 6 bases, with 10 bases of the junction left unmatched. Germline CDR1 and CDR2: SGDLS and YYNGEE.

This TCR was sampled from a woman older than 75 with acute or convalescent COVID-19. The material sequenced was peripheral blood. The chain links TRBV9 to TRBJ2-7; 7 bases agree with TRBD2. CDR3 protein: CASPSRGGIEQYF. The CDR3 bases are TGTGCCAGCCCCTCTAGGGGAGGGATCGAGCAGTACTTC.